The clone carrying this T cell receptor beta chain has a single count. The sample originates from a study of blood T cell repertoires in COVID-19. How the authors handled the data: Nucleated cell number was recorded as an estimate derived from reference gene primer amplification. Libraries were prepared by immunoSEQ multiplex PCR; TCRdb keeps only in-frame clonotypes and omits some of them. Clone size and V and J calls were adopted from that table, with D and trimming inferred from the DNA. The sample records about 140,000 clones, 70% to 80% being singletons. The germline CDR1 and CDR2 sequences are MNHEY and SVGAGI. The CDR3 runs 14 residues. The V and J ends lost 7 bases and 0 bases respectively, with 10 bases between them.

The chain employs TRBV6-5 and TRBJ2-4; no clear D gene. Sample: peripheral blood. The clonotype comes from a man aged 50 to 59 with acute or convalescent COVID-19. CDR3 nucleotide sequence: TGTGCCAGCATGACACGAATAGCCAAAAACATTCAGTACTTC. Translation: CASMTRIAKNIQYF.